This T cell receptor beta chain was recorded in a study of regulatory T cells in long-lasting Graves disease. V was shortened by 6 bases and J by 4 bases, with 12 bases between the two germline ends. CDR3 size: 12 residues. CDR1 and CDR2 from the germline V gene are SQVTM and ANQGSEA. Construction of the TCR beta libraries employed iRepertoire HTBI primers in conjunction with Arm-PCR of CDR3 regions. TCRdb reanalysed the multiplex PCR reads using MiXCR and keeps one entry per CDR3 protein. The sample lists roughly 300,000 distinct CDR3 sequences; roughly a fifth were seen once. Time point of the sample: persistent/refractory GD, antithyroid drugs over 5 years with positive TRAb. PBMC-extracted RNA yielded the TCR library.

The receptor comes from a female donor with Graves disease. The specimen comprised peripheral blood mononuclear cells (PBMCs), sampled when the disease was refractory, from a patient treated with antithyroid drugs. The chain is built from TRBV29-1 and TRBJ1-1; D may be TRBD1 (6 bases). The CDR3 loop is CSVSRGGTEAFF. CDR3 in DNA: TGCAGCGTCAGCAGGGGAGGCACTGAAGCTTTCTTT.